This TCR beta chain was obtained from a study of immune cell composition in non-small cell lung cancer. Study-wide points: Clones >0.5% enriched in tumour were rarer in adenocarcinoma (around 33%) than squamous (roughly 75%).

Germline V gene sequence: CDR1 SGDLS, CDR2 YYNGEE. The CDR3 sequence is 15 residues long. V shed 4 bases, J shed 2 bases, and the junction held 8 bases outside the gene matches. The assay was immunoSEQ multiplex PCR, and TCRdb's table has in-frame clones only and misses some. The sample yields 2,000 to 2,500 clones, 72% seen once. Concerning this clone: Its antigen is currently unknown.

This sequence was found in a human donor with non-small cell lung cancer. Sequenced sample: lung tumor tissue. The genes are TRBV9 and TRBJ1-1; 7 bases are shared with TRBD1. CDR3 sequence: CASSTHRDSNTEAFF. CDR3 in DNA: TGTGCCAGCAGCACTCACCGGGACAGCAACACTGAAGCTTTCTTT.